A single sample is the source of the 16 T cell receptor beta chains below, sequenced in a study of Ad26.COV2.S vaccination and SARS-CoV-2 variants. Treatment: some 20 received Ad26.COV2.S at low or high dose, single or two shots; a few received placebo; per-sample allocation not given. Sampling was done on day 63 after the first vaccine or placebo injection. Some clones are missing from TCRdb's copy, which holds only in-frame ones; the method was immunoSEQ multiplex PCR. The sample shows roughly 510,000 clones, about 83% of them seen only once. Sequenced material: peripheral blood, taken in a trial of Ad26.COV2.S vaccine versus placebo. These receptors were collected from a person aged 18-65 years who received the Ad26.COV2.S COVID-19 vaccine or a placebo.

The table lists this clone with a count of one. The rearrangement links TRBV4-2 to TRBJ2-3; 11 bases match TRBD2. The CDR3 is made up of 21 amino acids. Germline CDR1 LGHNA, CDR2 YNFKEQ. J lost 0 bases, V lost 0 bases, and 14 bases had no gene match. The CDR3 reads CASSQESVLAGVGTSTDTQYF. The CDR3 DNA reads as TGTGCCAGCAGCCAAGAAAGTGTACTAGCGGGAGTTGGGACTAGCACAGATACGCAGTATTTT.

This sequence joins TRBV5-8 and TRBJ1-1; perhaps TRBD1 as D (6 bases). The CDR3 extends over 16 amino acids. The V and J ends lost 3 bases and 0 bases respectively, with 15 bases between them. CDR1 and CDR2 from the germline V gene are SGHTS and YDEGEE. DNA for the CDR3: TGTGCCAGCAGCTCGACCTGGGGGCACATGAACACTGAAGCTTTCTTT. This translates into CASSSTWGHMNTEAFF. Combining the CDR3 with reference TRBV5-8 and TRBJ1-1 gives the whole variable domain EAGVTQSPTHLIKTRGQQATLRCSPISGHTSVYWYQQALGLGLQFLLWYDEGEERNRGNFPPRFSGRQFPNYSSELNVNALELEDSALYLCASSSTWGHMNTEAFFGQGTRLTVV.

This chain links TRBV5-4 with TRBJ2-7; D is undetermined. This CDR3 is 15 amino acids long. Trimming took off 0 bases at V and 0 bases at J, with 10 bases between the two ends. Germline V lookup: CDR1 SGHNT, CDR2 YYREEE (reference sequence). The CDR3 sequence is CASSLDSASSYEQYF. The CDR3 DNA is TGTGCCAGCAGCTTGGACTCGGCGAGCTCCTACGAGCAGTACTTC.

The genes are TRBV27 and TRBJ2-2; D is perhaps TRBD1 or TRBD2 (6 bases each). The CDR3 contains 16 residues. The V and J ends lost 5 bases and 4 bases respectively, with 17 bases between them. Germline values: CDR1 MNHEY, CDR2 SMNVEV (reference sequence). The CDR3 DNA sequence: TGTGCCAGCAGTCCAAAGGGGGGTACCACCACCGGGGAGCTGTTTTTT. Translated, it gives CASSPKGGTTTGELFF.

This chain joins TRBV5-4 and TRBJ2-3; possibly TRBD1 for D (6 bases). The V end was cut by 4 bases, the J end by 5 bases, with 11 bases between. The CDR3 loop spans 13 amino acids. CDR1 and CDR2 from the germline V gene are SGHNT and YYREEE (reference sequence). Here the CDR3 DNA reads TGTGCCAGCAGCCCGCAGGGGATAGATACGCAGTATTTT. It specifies CASSPQGIDTQYF.

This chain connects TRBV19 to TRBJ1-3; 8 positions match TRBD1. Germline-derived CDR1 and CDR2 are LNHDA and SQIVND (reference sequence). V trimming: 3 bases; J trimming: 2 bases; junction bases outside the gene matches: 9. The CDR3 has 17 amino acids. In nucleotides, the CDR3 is TGTGCCAGTAGTATTGGAAGACAGGGGATCGCTGGAAACACCATATATTTT. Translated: CASSIGRQGIAGNTIYF.

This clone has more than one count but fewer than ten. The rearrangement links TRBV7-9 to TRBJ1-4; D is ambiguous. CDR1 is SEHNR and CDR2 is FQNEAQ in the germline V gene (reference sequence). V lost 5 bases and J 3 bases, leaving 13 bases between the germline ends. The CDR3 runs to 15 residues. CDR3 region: CASSPPFRANEKLFF. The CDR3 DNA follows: TGTGCCAGCAGCCCCCCTTTTAGGGCTAATGAAAAACTGTTTTTT. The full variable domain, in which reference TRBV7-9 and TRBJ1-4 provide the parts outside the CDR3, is DTGVSQNPRHKITKRGQNVTFRCDPISEHNRLYWYRQTLGQGPEFLTYFQNEAQLEKSRLLSDRFSAERPKGSFSTLEIQRTEQGDSAMYLCASSPPFRANEKLFFGSGTQLSVL.

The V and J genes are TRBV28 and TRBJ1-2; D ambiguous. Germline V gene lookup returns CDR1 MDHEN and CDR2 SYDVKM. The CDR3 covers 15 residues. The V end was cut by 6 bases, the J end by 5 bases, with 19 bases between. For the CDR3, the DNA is TGTGCCAGCAGCCAAGGAACGAATTGGGCTTATGGCTACACCTTC. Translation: CASSQGTNWAYGYTF.

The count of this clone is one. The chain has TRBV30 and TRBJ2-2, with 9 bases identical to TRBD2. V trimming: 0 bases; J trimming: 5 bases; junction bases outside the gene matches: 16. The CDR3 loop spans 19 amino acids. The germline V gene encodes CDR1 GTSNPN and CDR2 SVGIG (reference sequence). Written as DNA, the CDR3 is TGTGCCTGGAGTGTACTCCTTTTTTCGGCTAGCGGGGAGACCGGGGAGCTGTTTTTT. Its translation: CAWSVLLFSASGETGELFF.

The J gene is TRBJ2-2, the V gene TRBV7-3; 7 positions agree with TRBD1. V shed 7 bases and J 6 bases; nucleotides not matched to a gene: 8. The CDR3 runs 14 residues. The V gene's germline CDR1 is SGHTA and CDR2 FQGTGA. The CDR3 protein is CASKQTGFAGELFF. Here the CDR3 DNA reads TGTGCCAGCAAACAGACAGGGTTTGCCGGGGAGCTGTTTTTT.

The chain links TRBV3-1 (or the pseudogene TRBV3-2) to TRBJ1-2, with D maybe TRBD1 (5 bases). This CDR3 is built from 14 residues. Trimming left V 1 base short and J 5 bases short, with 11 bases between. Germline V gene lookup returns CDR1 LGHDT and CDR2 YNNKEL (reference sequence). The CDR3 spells CASSQGRGGYGYTF. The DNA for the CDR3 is TGTGCCAGCAGCCAAGGGCGTGGGGGGTATGGCTACACCTTC.

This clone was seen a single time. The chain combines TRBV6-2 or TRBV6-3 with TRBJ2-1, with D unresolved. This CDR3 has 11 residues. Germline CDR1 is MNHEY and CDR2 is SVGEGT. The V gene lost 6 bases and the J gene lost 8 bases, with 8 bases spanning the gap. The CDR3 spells CASSSWDEQFF. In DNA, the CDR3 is TGTGCCAGCAGCTCTTGGGATGAGCAGTTCTTC.

The CDR3 nucleotides read TGTGCCAGCCTTCCTGACCGAGCGGGGTACAATGAGCAGTTCTTC. This codes for CASLPDRAGYNEQFF. The V call is TRBV2, the J call TRBJ2-1, with 7 bases aligning to TRBD2. With V trimmed by 8 bases and J by 4 bases, 11 bases remained unmatched. Germline CDR1 and CDR2: SNHLY and FYNNEI. This CDR3 has 15 residues.

CDR3 sequence: CASRFRAERAGYGYTF. CDR3 sequence (DNA): TGTGCCAGTAGATTCCGGGCCGAACGTGCTGGGTATGGCTACACCTTC. This chain links TRBV19 with TRBJ1-2; D remains ambiguous. Germline values: CDR1 LNHDA, CDR2 SQIVND (reference sequence). V shed 6 bases and J shed 5 bases, with 22 bases lying between them. The CDR3 is 16 residues long.

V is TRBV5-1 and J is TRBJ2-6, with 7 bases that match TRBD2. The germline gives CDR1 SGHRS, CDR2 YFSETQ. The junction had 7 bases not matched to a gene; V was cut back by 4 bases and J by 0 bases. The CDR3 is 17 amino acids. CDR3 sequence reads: CASSAAGLRSGANVLTF. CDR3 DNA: TGCGCCAGCAGCGCAGCGGGGTTACGCTCTGGGGCCAACGTCCTGACTTTC. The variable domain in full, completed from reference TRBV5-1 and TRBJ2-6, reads KAGVTQTPRYLIKTRGQQVTLSCSPISGHRSVSWYQQTPGQGLQFLFEYFSETQRNKGNFPGRFSGRQFSNSRSEMNVSTLELGDSALYLCASSAAGLRSGANVLTFGAGSRLTVL.

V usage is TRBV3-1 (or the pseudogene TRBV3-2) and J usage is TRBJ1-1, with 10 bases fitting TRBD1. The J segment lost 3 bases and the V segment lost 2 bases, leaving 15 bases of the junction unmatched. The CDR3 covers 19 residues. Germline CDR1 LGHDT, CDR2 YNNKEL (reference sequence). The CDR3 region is CASSQTPTGGPSMYTEAFF. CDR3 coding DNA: TGTGCCAGCAGCCAAACCCCGACAGGGGGCCCGTCGATGTACACTGAAGCTTTCTTT.